This T cell receptor beta chain was profiled in a study of blood T cell repertoires in COVID-19. For the study at large: The analysed material was cDNA or gDNA that came from T cells, B-cell-depleted T cells, or PBMCs.

How the authors handled the data: Counts of nucleated cells, estimated from reference gene primer amplification, were obtained. This table comes from immunoSEQ multiplex PCR, and its TCRdb copy is limited to in-frame clones, with some not included. For V, J and clone size, that table is used; D and trimming come from the DNA. The data show some 150,000 clones, approximately 79% seen once. Participants, roughly 18 to 90 years old, spanned fewer than 30 US areas. Trimming at V came to 8 bases and at J to 4 bases, leaving 4 bases not matched to a gene. CDR3 length: 13 amino acids. Germline V CDR1 and CDR2: LNHDA, SQIVND (reference sequence).

The TCR originated in a woman in her forties or fifties who had recovered from COVID-19. The gene calls are TRBV19 and TRBJ1-5, with TRBD1 matching 8 bases. Specimen: PBMCs or T cells enriched from blood (not recorded which). CDR3 sequence reads: CASEDRANQPQHF. The CDR3 region has the DNA TGTGCCAGTGAGGACAGGGCTAATCAGCCCCAGCATTTT.